Following are 28 T cell receptor beta chains from one sample sequenced in a study of identifying expanded T cells in peripheral blood. Produced via immunoSEQ multiplex PCR; TCRdb's table is partial and in-frame only. Among approximately 58,000 clones listed, roughly 87% were seen once. Sequences were obtained from blood. Every receptor here comes from a person aged 18 to 70 in good health.

The V and J genes are TRBV5-1 and TRBJ2-3; D unclear. V was shortened by 0 bases and J by 2 bases, with 10 bases between the two germline ends. The germline V gene encodes CDR1 SGHRS and CDR2 YFSETQ. The CDR3 extends over 15 amino acids. Here the CDR3 DNA reads TGCGCCAGCAGCTTGGTGGGTCGGTTCACAGATACGCAGTATTTT. Translated, it gives CASSLVGRFTDTQYF.

The DNA of the CDR3 is TGTGCCAGCAGCGTAGCGGGAGGGACGTACAATGAGCAGTTCTTC. Amino acid sequence: CASSVAGGTYNEQFF. The J gene is TRBJ2-1, the V gene TRBV9; TRBD2 matches 8 bases. Looked up from germline, CDR1 is SGDLS and CDR2 is YYNGEE. This CDR3 comprises 15 residues. With 0 bases clipped from V and 4 bases from J, the junction kept 3 bases outside the gene matches.

The rearrangement uses TRBV18 and TRBJ2-1; 9 nucleotides align to TRBD2. The CDR3 has 15 amino acids. From germline, CDR1 is KGHSH and CDR2 LQKENI. With V trimmed by 3 bases and J by 4 bases, 4 bases remained unmatched. For the CDR3, the DNA is TGTGCCAGCTCACCTCTAGCGGGACTATACAATGAGCAGTTCTTC. Its translation: CASSPLAGLYNEQFF.

The chain carries TRBV20-1 and TRBJ2-5; no reliable D call. V was trimmed by 3 bases and J by 1 base, leaving 3 bases between them. Germline V lookup: CDR1 DFQATT, CDR2 SNEGSKA (reference sequence). The CDR3 spans 11 residues. Here the CDR3 reads CSASVQETQYF. As DNA, the CDR3 is TGCAGTGCTAGCGTCCAAGAGACCCAGTACTTC.

The rearrangement links TRBV5-1 to TRBJ1-6, with a possible D match to TRBD1 (5 bases). The CDR3 is 14 residues long. Trimming took off 2 bases at V and 4 bases at J, with 7 bases between the two ends. The V gene's germline CDR1 is SGHRS and CDR2 YFSETQ. The CDR3 is CASSLQVYNSPLHF. Here the CDR3 DNA reads TGCGCCAGCAGCTTACAGGTTTATAATTCACCCCTCCACTTT. The full variable domain, completed using reference TRBV5-1 and TRBJ1-6, is KAGVTQTPRYLIKTRGQQVTLSCSPISGHRSVSWYQQTPGQGLQFLFEYFSETQRNKGNFPGRFSGRQFSNSRSEMNVSTLELGDSALYLCASSLQVYNSPLHFGNGTRLTVT.

J is TRBJ2-1 and V is TRBV10-3, with 11 bases aligning to TRBD2. The CDR3 is made up of 19 amino acids. CDR1 ENHRY and CDR2 SYGVKD come from the germline V gene. V lost 0 bases and J lost 0; bases outside the gene matches: 7. The CDR3 DNA is TGTGCCATCAGTGAGTCGGGGCTAGCGGGAGGCGACTCCTACAATGAGCAGTTCTTC. This translates into CAISESGLAGGDSYNEQFF.

The V and J genes are TRBV28 and TRBJ2-1; D may be TRBD2 (6 bases). Germline V CDR1 and CDR2: MDHEN, SYDVKM. Trimming removed 7 bases at V and 5 bases at J, with 18 bases between. CDR3 length equals 15 residues. The CDR3 nucleotides read TGTGCCAGCACCCGGCTAAGCGGGTACGACAATGAGCAGTTCTTC. This codes for CASTRLSGYDNEQFF.

The chain employs TRBV14 and TRBJ2-7; D gene ambiguous. The CDR3 has 11 residues. V lost 1 base and J lost 9, with 7 bases in between. The germline V gene encodes CDR1 SGHDN and CDR2 FVKESK. DNA for the CDR3: TGTGCCAGCAGCCAAGGCGTTAGGCAGTACTTC. Its protein is CASSQGVRQYF.

The chain joins TRBV19 to TRBJ1-4, with D maybe TRBD1 (5 bases). CDR3 length: 16 residues. Trimming cost V 4 bases and J 1 base, with 13 bases left between them. The germline gives CDR1 LNHDA, CDR2 SQIVND (reference sequence). Here the CDR3 reads CASSRLRGETNEKLFF. CDR3 DNA sequence: TGTGCCAGTAGTAGGCTCCGGGGGGAAACTAATGAAAAACTGTTTTTT. The whole variable domain, remainder taken from reference TRBV19 and TRBJ1-4, is DGGITQSPKYLFRKEGQNVTLSCEQNLNHDAMYWYRQDPGQGLRLIYYSQIVNDFQKGDIAEGYSVSREKKESFPLTVTSAQKNPTAFYLCASSRLRGETNEKLFFGSGTQLSVL.

This rearrangement joins TRBV5-6 to TRBJ2-3; no definite D call. Germline CDR1 reads SGHDT; CDR2 reads YYEEEE. Trimming cost V 4 bases and J 3 bases, with 9 bases left between them. CDR3 length: 13 amino acids. The CDR3 reads CASSQTWTDTQYF. CDR3 in DNA: TGTGCCAGCAGCCAAACTTGGACAGATACGCAGTATTTT.

Of note for this clone: A junction end diverges from the germline sequence, so it may reflect a read error. The rearrangement joins TRBV5-4 to TRBJ2-7, with TRBD2 as a possible D gene (6 bases). The CDR3 contains 17 residues. Germline V lookup: CDR1 SGHNT, CDR2 YYREEE (reference sequence). CDR3 bases: TGCGCCAGCAGCCAAGAAGCGGCCGTCCGGGAGCCCTACGAGCAGTACTTC. Amino acids: CASSQEAAVREPYEQYF.

The rearrangement joins TRBV14 to TRBJ2-7; 11 positions agree with TRBD2. CDR3 length: 15 amino acids. Germline CDR1 is SGHDN and CDR2 is FVKESK. The J segment lost 4 bases and the V segment lost 1 base, leaving 3 bases of the junction unmatched. This CDR3 reads CASSQGLAGGYEQYF. CDR3 bases: TGTGCCAGCAGCCAAGGCTTAGCGGGGGGGTACGAGCAGTACTTC.

This chain joins TRBV6-5 and TRBJ1-4; maybe TRBD1 (5 bases). Germline lookup yields CDR1 MNHEY and CDR2 SVGAGI. The CDR3 extends over 13 amino acids. Trimming cost V 4 bases and J 6 bases, with 9 bases left between them. The CDR3 spells CASSSGWDEKLFF. The DNA for the CDR3 is TGTGCCAGCAGTTCAGGGTGGGATGAAAAACTGTTTTTT.

This chain uses TRBV29-1 with TRBJ2-3; perhaps TRBD2 as D (7 bases). This CDR3 has 15 amino acids. The germline V gene has CDR1 SQVTM and CDR2 ANQGSEA. V was shortened by 4 bases and J by 2 bases, with 16 bases between the two germline ends. The CDR3: CSVGLRGGITDTQYF. CDR3 sequence (DNA): TGCAGCGTTGGGTTAAGGGGGGGTATCACAGATACGCAGTATTTT.

The chain carries TRBV6-1 and TRBJ2-7; D is perhaps TRBD1 (6 bases). The CDR3 runs 12 residues. V was pared by 6 bases and J by 4 bases, with 10 bases between. CDR1 and CDR2 from the germline V gene are MNHNS and SASEGT. In DNA, the CDR3 is TGTGCCAGCAGCCTGGACAGTTACGAGCAGTACTTC. This translates into CASSLDSYEQYF.

V gene TRBV5-1 combines with J gene TRBJ1-4, with a tentative D call TRBD1 (6 bases). V was trimmed by 4 bases and J by 3 bases, leaving 16 bases between them. Germline V gene sequence: CDR1 SGHRS, CDR2 YFSETQ. The CDR3 length is 16 residues. CDR3 in amino acids: CASSTSTGFANEKLFF. In nucleotides, the CDR3 is TGCGCCAGCAGCACATCCACAGGGTTTGCTAATGAAAAACTGTTTTTT.

V gene TRBV5-5 combines with J gene TRBJ1-2; no definite D call. The germline gives CDR1 SGHKS, CDR2 YYEKEE (reference sequence). The ends were cut back, 0 bases at V and 4 bases at J, with 7 bases in the middle. This CDR3 is built from 13 residues. CDR3: CASSLEIAYGYTF. CDR3 nucleotide sequence: TGTGCCAGCAGCTTGGAGATTGCCTATGGCTACACCTTC.

The chain couples TRBV7-2 to TRBJ1-5; D perhaps matches TRBD1 (6 bases). The CDR3 consists of 14 residues. Germline V gene sequence: CDR1 SGHTA, CDR2 FQGNSA. Trimming removed 4 bases at V and 5 bases at J, with 12 bases between. CDR3 in DNA: TGTGCCAGCAGCTCGCAAGGGGGGGATCAGCCCCAGCATTTT. Amino acids: CASSSQGGDQPQHF. The variable domain in full, completed from reference TRBV7-2 and TRBJ1-5, reads GAGVSQSPSNKVTEKGKDVELRCDPISGHTALYWYRQSLGQGLEFLIYFQGNSAPDKSGLPSDRFSAERTGGSVSTLTIQRTQQEDSAVYLCASSSQGGDQPQHFGDGTRLSIL.

The count of this clone is one. The chain links TRBV19 to TRBJ2-1; 9 bases agree with TRBD1. The J segment lost 6 bases and the V segment lost 6 bases, leaving 9 bases of the junction unmatched. This CDR3 contains 15 residues. Germline CDR1 is LNHDA and CDR2 is SQIVND (reference sequence). The CDR3 is CASRSGTGFPNEQFF. As DNA, the CDR3 is TGTGCCAGTAGATCCGGGACAGGGTTCCCCAATGAGCAGTTCTTC.

The CDR3 DNA is TGTGCCAGCAGTTTAAGGGGGACCGGGGAGCTGTTTTTT. Translating it yields CASSLRGTGELFF. The genes are TRBV27 and TRBJ2-2, with D possibly matching TRBD1 (6 bases). Trimming left V 2 bases short and J 5 bases short, with 6 bases between. The germline V gene has CDR1 MNHEY and CDR2 SMNVEV (reference sequence). CDR3 length: 13 amino acids.

The table lists this clone with a count of one. This sequence joins TRBV9 and TRBJ2-2, with 9 bases identical to TRBD1. V shed 4 bases and J 7 bases; nucleotides not matched to a gene: 11. The CDR3 spans 16 residues. Per germline, CDR1 SGDLS and CDR2 YYNGEE. The CDR3 loop is CASSTPGTGIIGELFF. The DNA of the CDR3 is TGTGCCAGCAGCACCCCCGGGACAGGGATAATCGGGGAGCTGTTTTTT.

The genes are TRBV25-1 and TRBJ2-3; D not resolved. Germline loops: CDR1 MGHDK, CDR2 SYGVNS. The CDR3 covers 13 residues. V lost 0 bases and J lost 4, with 5 bases in between. This CDR3 is CASSEYGADTQYF. CDR3 sequence (DNA): TGTGCCAGCAGTGAATATGGTGCAGATACGCAGTATTTT.

The gene calls are TRBV7-2 and TRBJ2-7; D is unresolved. The V end lost 4 bases, the J end lost 4 bases, and 14 bases lay between the germline ends. In germline, CDR1 is SGHTA, CDR2 FQGNSA. This CDR3 region has 14 residues. Here the CDR3 DNA reads TGTGCCAGCAGCTCAAAGCCCGGCGAATACGAGCAGTACTTC. It translates to CASSSKPGEYEQYF.

The chain recombines TRBV7-2 with TRBJ2-1, with unresolved D. The CDR3 loop spans 16 amino acids. Looked up from germline, CDR1 is SGHTA and CDR2 is FQGNSA. With 3 bases removed from V and 0 bases from J, the gap between germline ends came to 12 bases. The CDR3 protein is CASSFRVSSSYNEQFF. CDR3 in DNA: TGTGCCAGCAGCTTTAGGGTAAGCAGCTCCTACAATGAGCAGTTCTTC.

V is TRBV10-3 and J is TRBJ2-3; tentatively, D is TRBD1 or TRBD2 (6 bases each). The CDR3 has 15 amino acids. Trimming cost V 11 bases and J 5 bases, with 23 bases left between them. CDR1 and CDR2 (germline): ENHRY, SYGVKD. The CDR3 is CALSPNGGRGDTQYF. CDR3 nucleotides: TGTGCCCTCTCCCCAAACGGGGGCCGGGGAGATACGCAGTATTTT.

V usage is TRBV11-2 and J usage is TRBJ2-5, with D maybe TRBD1 (6 bases). Trimming removed 5 bases from V and 5 bases from J, with 12 bases in between. The V gene's germline CDR1 is SGHAT and CDR2 FQNNGV. This CDR3 is 13 amino acids long. The CDR3 here is CASSEHRGETQYF. DNA for the CDR3: TGTGCCAGCAGCGAACATAGGGGGGAGACCCAGTACTTC.

This clone was seen a few times. The chain combines TRBV7-2 with TRBJ1-1; D uncertain. Trimming left V 3 bases short and J 3 bases short, with 8 bases between. The V gene's germline CDR1 is SGHTA and CDR2 FQGNSA. This CDR3 has 13 amino acids. This chain's CDR3 is CASSLSGDTEAFF. In DNA form, the CDR3 reads TGTGCCAGCAGCTTGAGCGGGGACACTGAAGCTTTCTTT. The full variable domain, rest sourced from reference TRBV7-2 and TRBJ1-1, is GAGVSQSPSNKVTEKGKDVELRCDPISGHTALYWYRQSLGQGLEFLIYFQGNSAPDKSGLPSDRFSAERTGGSVSTLTIQRTQQEDSAVYLCASSLSGDTEAFFGQGTRLTVV.

This chain joins TRBV27 and TRBJ2-7, with 7 bases that match TRBD1. The CDR3 is made up of 14 amino acids. From germline, CDR1 is MNHEY and CDR2 SMNVEV (reference sequence). V gave up 2 bases and J gave up 0 bases; unmatched junction bases: 1. The CDR3 bases are TGTGCCAGCAGTTTAGGGACAGCCTCCTACGAGCAGTACTTC. As protein: CASSLGTASYEQYF.